A selection of T cell receptor beta chains follows, all from one sample in a study of multiple sclerosis patients with progressive multifocal leukoencephalopathy. Repertoires were generated with immunoSEQ multiplex PCR, while TCRdb's copy carries only in-frame clones and drops some. The top ten clones hold approximately 1.5% of a sample with some 31,000 clones, roughly 90% of them seen once. The specimen sequenced was PBMCs. Receptors originate from a human donor with multiple sclerosis. CDR3s include the opening cysteine and the closing phenylalanine or tryptophan. The order of the fields is V gene, D gene, clone size, J gene, CDR3 DNA, CDR3 protein. The D gene is left open where the match is weak. Only part of the rows carry a size: once, few, many, or a class if the clone is expanded.

V: TRBV10-3
D: -
size: -
J: TRBJ2-4
DNA: TGTGCCATCAGTGAGTCCTCGCTTGTACAGCCTAAAAACATTCAGTACTTC
CDR3: CAISESSLVQPKNIQYF

V: TRBV9
D: -
size: -
J: TRBJ1-3
DNA: TGTGCCAGCAGCGTAAGTCCGACAGGAAACACCATATATTTT
CDR3: CASSVSPTGNTIYF

V: TRBV4-3
D: -
size: -
J: TRBJ1-2
DNA: TGCGCCAGCAGCCAAGATGTAAGAGTGGATGGCTACACCTTC
CDR3: CASSQDVRVDGYTF

V: TRBV7-9
D: -
size: -
J: TRBJ1-1
DNA: TGTGCCAGCAGCTTATGGCCTGGGGACACTGAAGCTTTCTTT
CDR3: CASSLWPGDTEAFF

V: TRBV27
D: TRBD1
size: -
J: TRBJ1-1
DNA: TGTGCCAGCAGTCCGGGGGACAGGGACACTGAAGCTTTCTTT
CDR3: CASSPGDRDTEAFF

V: TRBV9
D: TRBD1
size: -
J: TRBJ1-1
DNA: TGTGCCAGCAGCGTATTCGCCCGTCTGCAGCCGGGACAGGGGAGCACTGAAGCTTTCTTT
CDR3: CASSVFARLQPGQGSTEAFF

V: TRBV19
D: -
size: -
J: TRBJ2-7
DNA: TGTGCCAGTAGGCAGGGAGCGGCTTACGAGCAGTACTTC
CDR3: CASRQGAAYEQYF

V: TRBV9
D: -
size: -
J: TRBJ1-1
DNA: TGTGCCAGCAGCCCTGGGGGGGGATTGACGAACACTGAAGCTTTCTTT
CDR3: CASSPGGGLTNTEAFF

V: TRBV11-2
D: -
size: -
J: TRBJ1-2
DNA: TGTGCCAGCAGCGGTGTCCATGGCTACACCTTC
CDR3: CASSGVHGYTF

V: TRBV29-1
D: TRBD1
size: -
J: TRBJ2-7
DNA: TGCAGCGTGGCCCGGGACAGCCCCTACGAGCAGTACTTC
CDR3: CSVARDSPYEQYF

V: TRBV10-3
D: TRBD2
size: -
J: TRBJ2-1
DNA: TGTGCCATCAACCGGGAGGGCCCCTACAATGAGCAGTTCTTC
CDR3: CAINREGPYNEQFF

V: TRBV5-4
D: -
size: -
J: TRBJ1-1
DNA: TGTGCCAGCTCATACGGGGGGGATTACACTGAAGCTTTCTTT
CDR3: CASSYGGDYTEAFF

V: TRBV18
D: TRBD1
size: -
J: TRBJ1-5
DNA: TGTGCCAGCTCAACGACAGGGTCTAGCAATCAGCCCCAGCATTTT
CDR3: CASSTTGSSNQPQHF

V: TRBV27
D: -
size: -
J: TRBJ2-1
DNA: TGTGCCAGCAGTTTAGGGATGGGGTACAATGAGCAGTTCTTC
CDR3: CASSLGMGYNEQFF

V: TRBV18
D: -
size: -
J: TRBJ1-4
DNA: TGTGCCAGCTCACCAATACACCCACCTGAAAAACTGTTTTTT
CDR3: CASSPIHPPEKLFF

V: TRBV7-2
D: -
size: -
J: TRBJ2-7
DNA: TGTGCCAGCAGCCCTGCGCGGCTAGGCTACGAGCAGTACTTC
CDR3: CASSPARLGYEQYF

V: TRBV5-4
D: -
size: -
J: TRBJ1-2
DNA: TGTGCCAGCAGCTTAAATTGGGATGGCTACACCTTC
CDR3: CASSLNWDGYTF

V: TRBV5-1
D: TRBD2
size: few
J: TRBJ2-1
DNA: TGCGCCAGCAGCTTGGGACTAGCGGGGTGGGGTGGCCTACAAGGCGAGCAGTTCTTC
CDR3: CASSLGLAGWGGLQGEQFF

V: TRBV30
D: -
size: -
J: TRBJ2-7
DNA: TGTGCCTGGAGTGTACATTTCCGGGCCGAGCAGTACTTC
CDR3: CAWSVHFRAEQYF

V: TRBV28
D: TRBD1
size: -
J: TRBJ1-2
DNA: TGTGCCAGCGGAGGGACAGATAACTATGGCTACACCTTC
CDR3: CASGGTDNYGYTF

V: TRBV27
D: -
size: -
J: TRBJ2-1
DNA: TGTGCCAGCTTTATCAACAATGAGCAGTTCTTC
CDR3: CASFINNEQFF

V: TRBV12-5
D: -
size: -
J: TRBJ2-2
DNA: TGTGCTAGTACGCGGGACACCGGGGAGCTGTTTTTT
CDR3: CASTRDTGELFF

V: TRBV19
D: -
size: -
J: TRBJ1-5
DNA: TGTGCCAGTAGTATAGAAGGGGCACGAGATCAGCCCCAGCATTTT
CDR3: CASSIEGARDQPQHF

V: TRBV7-9
D: TRBD2
size: -
J: TRBJ2-1
DNA: TGTGCCAGCAGCCCATGGACTAGCGGGATCAATGAGCAGTTCTTC
CDR3: CASSPWTSGINEQFF

V: TRBV15
D: -
size: -
J: TRBJ1-5
DNA: TGTGCCACCAGCAGAGATAGACAGCCCCAGCATTTT
CDR3: CATSRDRQPQHF

V: TRBV2
D: -
size: -
J: TRBJ1-1
DNA: TGTGCCAGCAGCGAGACCGTCAGCGTGAACACTGAAGCTTTCTTT
CDR3: CASSETVSVNTEAFF

V: TRBV10-3
D: -
size: -
J: TRBJ2-1
DNA: TGTGCCATCGGGCCCGGGGAACACAATGAGCAGTTCTTC
CDR3: CAIGPGEHNEQFF

V: TRBV9
D: TRBD2
size: -
J: TRBJ2-7
DNA: TGTGCCAGCAGCGTAGCTAGCGGGAGTGTCAACGAGCAGTACTTC
CDR3: CASSVASGSVNEQYF

V: TRBV6-5
D: -
size: once
J: TRBJ2-3
DNA: TGTGCCAGCAGCAACAGGGTACTTTACTCAGATACGCAGTATTTT
CDR3: CASSNRVLYSDTQYF

V: TRBV14
D: TRBD2
size: -
J: TRBJ2-5
DNA: TGTGCCAGCAGTGGACTAGCTACGGAGACCCAGTACTTC
CDR3: CASSGLATETQYF

V: TRBV6-5
D: -
size: -
J: TRBJ1-1
DNA: TGTGCCAGCAGGCTTAATAGACTGAACACTGAAGCTTTCTTT
CDR3: CASRLNRLNTEAFF

V: TRBV2
D: -
size: -
J: TRBJ1-1
DNA: TGTGCCAGCAGTGTGGGGTCAGGGTTGGGCACTGAAGCTTTCTTT
CDR3: CASSVGSGLGTEAFF

V: TRBV10-3
D: -
size: -
J: TRBJ1-1
DNA: TGTGCCACCAGCCGGGACATGAACACTGAAGCTTTCTTT
CDR3: CATSRDMNTEAFF

V: TRBV6-6
D: -
size: -
J: TRBJ1-6
DNA: TGTGCCAGCAGTGACCCCGGGAGGGATAATTCACCCCTCCACTTT
CDR3: CASSDPGRDNSPLHF

V: TRBV10-3
D: TRBD1
size: -
J: TRBJ2-2
DNA: TGTGCCATCAGTGAGCCGACAGGGGGGACCACCGGGGAGCTGTTTTTT
CDR3: CAISEPTGGTTGELFF

V: TRBV6-4
D: -
size: -
J: TRBJ2-2
DNA: TGTGCCAGCAGTGAAGGTTACACCGGGGAGCTGTTTTTT
CDR3: CASSEGYTGELFF

V: TRBV7-6
D: -
size: once
J: TRBJ1-1
DNA: TGTGCCAGCAGCTTAGTCGTGTTGGGCACCAACACTGAAGCTTTCTTT
CDR3: CASSLVVLGTNTEAFF

V: TRBV28
D: -
size: -
J: TRBJ2-5
DNA: TGTGCCAGCATGAGTATGGGACAAGAGACCCAGTACTTC
CDR3: CASMSMGQETQYF

V: TRBV6-5
D: TRBD2
size: -
J: TRBJ2-1
DNA: TGTGCCAGCAGGCCCCTAGGCGGGAGGAACAATGAGCAGTTCTTC
CDR3: CASRPLGGRNNEQFF

V: TRBV7-9
D: -
size: -
J: TRBJ2-7
DNA: TGTGCCAGCAGCTTAGGGGTCTACGAGCAGTACTTC
CDR3: CASSLGVYEQYF

V: TRBV7-2
D: -
size: -
J: TRBJ2-7
DNA: TGTGCCAGCAGCTTAGGGGGCGGCGAGCAGTACTTC
CDR3: CASSLGGGEQYF

V: TRBV9
D: -
size: -
J: TRBJ2-1
DNA: TGTGCCAGCAGCGTAGTGGGGACGGGTAGTGAGCAGTTCTTC
CDR3: CASSVVGTGSEQFF

V: TRBV6-6
D: -
size: -
J: TRBJ1-1
DNA: TGTGCCAGCAGTTACCCGTTCGGCAGTAACACTGAAGCTTTCTTT
CDR3: CASSYPFGSNTEAFF

V: TRBV10-2
D: TRBD1
size: once
J: TRBJ2-7
DNA: TGCGCCAGCAGTGGAAGGGACAGGGACTACGAGCAGTACTTC
CDR3: CASSGRDRDYEQYF

V: TRBV19
D: TRBD1
size: -
J: TRBJ1-5
DNA: TGTGCCAGTAGTCGACAGGGTAATCAGCCCCAGCATTTT
CDR3: CASSRQGNQPQHF

V: TRBV6-1
D: -
size: -
J: TRBJ1-5
DNA: TGTGCCAGCAGAATAGCCGATGATAGCAATCAGCCCCAGCATTTT
CDR3: CASRIADDSNQPQHF

V: TRBV7-9
D: -
size: few
J: TRBJ1-2
DNA: TGTGCCAGCAGCTTACGGGGGAGCTCAGGCTACACCTTC
CDR3: CASSLRGSSGYTF

V: TRBV6-1
D: -
size: -
J: TRBJ2-5
DNA: TGTGCCAGCAGTGACCTGGTAGTGGAGACCCAGTACTTC
CDR3: CASSDLVVETQYF

V: TRBV11-3
D: -
size: -
J: TRBJ2-7
DNA: TGTGCCAGCAGCTCGCCAGGAGGCGACGAGCAGTACTTC
CDR3: CASSSPGGDEQYF

V: TRBV4-3
D: -
size: once
J: TRBJ1-5
DNA: TGCGCCAGCAGCCAAGTTCCGGGAGGGGATCAGCCCCAGCATTTT
CDR3: CASSQVPGGDQPQHF

V: TRBV9
D: TRBD2
size: -
J: TRBJ2-5
DNA: TGTGCCAGCAGCGCGTATTTAGCGGGAAGCCCAGAGACCCAGTACTTC
CDR3: CASSAYLAGSPETQYF

V: TRBV2
D: -
size: few
J: TRBJ1-1
DNA: TGTGCCAGCAGGAAGGAGGGGACTAACACTGAAGCTTTCTTT
CDR3: CASRKEGTNTEAFF

V: TRBV28
D: TRBD1
size: -
J: TRBJ1-5
DNA: TGTGCCAGCAGTCCTTCCGGGACAGGGAATCAGCCCCAGCATTTT
CDR3: CASSPSGTGNQPQHF

V: TRBV7-2
D: -
size: -
J: TRBJ1-1
DNA: TGTGCCAGCAGCTTAGTGGTGATGAACACTGAAGCTTTCTTT
CDR3: CASSLVVMNTEAFF

V: TRBV30
D: -
size: -
J: TRBJ2-5
DNA: TGTGCCTGGAGTGTTCCGACAGGAAACCAAGAGACCCAGTACTTC
CDR3: CAWSVPTGNQETQYF

V: TRBV29-1
D: -
size: once
J: TRBJ1-2
DNA: TGCAGCGTTCCACAACAGCTACGGCCCCCTAACTATGGCTACACCTTC
CDR3: CSVPQQLRPPNYGYTF

V: TRBV7-9
D: TRBD1
size: -
J: TRBJ1-2
DNA: TGTGCCAGCAGCCAACAGGGGGCACGGGGCTATGGCTACACCTTC
CDR3: CASSQQGARGYGYTF

V: TRBV27
D: -
size: -
J: TRBJ1-1
DNA: TGTGCCAGCAGTTTAATCCGAAACACTGAAGCTTTCTTT
CDR3: CASSLIRNTEAFF